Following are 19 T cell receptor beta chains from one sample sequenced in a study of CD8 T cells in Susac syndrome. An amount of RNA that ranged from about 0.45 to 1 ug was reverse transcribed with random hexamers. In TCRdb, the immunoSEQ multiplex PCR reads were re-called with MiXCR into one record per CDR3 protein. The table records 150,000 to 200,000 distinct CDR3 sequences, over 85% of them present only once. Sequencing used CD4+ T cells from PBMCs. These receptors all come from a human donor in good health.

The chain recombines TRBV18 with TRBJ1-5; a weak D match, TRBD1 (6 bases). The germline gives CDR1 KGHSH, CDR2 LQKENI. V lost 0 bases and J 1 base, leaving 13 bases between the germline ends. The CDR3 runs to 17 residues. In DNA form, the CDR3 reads TGTGCCAGCTCACCACCCGGAGGGGGTCAAAGCAATCAGCCCCAGCATTTT. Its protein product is CASSPPGGGQSNQPQHF.

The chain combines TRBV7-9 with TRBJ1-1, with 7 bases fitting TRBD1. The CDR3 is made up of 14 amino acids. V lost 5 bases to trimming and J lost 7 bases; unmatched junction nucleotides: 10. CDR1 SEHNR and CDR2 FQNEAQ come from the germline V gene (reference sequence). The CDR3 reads CASSPDRVYDEAFF. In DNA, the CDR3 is TGTGCCAGCAGCCCAGACAGGGTGTACGATGAAGCTTTCTTT.

The CDR3 sequence: CASSRDRGGNQPQHF. As DNA, the CDR3 is TGTGCCAGCAGTAGGGACAGGGGTGGCAATCAGCCCCAGCATTTT. This chain links TRBV11-1 with TRBJ1-5, with 10 positions matching TRBD1. CDR1 is SGHAT, CDR2 FQDESV, per germline (reference sequence). V dropped 6 bases and J dropped 2; count of bases not matched to a gene: 4. The CDR3 length is 15 residues.

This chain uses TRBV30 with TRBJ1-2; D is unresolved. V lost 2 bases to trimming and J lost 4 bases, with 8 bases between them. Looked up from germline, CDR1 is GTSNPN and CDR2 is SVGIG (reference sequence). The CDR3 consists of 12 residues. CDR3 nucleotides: TGTGCCTGGAGTCGACATCTCTATGGCTACACCTTC. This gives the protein CAWSRHLYGYTF.

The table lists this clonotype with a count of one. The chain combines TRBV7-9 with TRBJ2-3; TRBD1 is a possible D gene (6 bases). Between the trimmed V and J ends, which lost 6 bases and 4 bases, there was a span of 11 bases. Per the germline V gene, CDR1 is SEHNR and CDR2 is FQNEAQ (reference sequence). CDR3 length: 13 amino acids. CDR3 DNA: TGTGCCAGCAGTAGAGACAGGTCAGATACGCAGTATTTT. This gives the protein CASSRDRSDTQYF.

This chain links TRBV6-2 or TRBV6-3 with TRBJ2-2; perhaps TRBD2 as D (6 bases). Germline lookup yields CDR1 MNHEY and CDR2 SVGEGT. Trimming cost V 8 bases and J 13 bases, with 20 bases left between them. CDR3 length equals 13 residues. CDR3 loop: CASREQLLGVLFF. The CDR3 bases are TGTGCCAGCCGGGAGCAGCTCCTGGGAGTGCTGTTTTTT.

Here the CDR3 reads CASSTRQEPNSPLHF. For the CDR3, the DNA is TGTGCCAGCAGCACCCGACAGGAACCAAATTCACCCCTCCACTTT. The chain carries TRBV9 and TRBJ1-6; TRBD1 is a possible D gene (6 bases). CDR1 is SGDLS, CDR2 YYNGEE, per germline. The CDR3 sequence is 15 residues long. V was cut by 4 bases and J by 7 bases, with 15 bases left in between.

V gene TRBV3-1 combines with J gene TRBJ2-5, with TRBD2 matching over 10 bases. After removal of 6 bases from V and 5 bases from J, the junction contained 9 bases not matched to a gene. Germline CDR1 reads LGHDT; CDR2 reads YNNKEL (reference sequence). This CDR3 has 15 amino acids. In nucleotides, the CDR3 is TGTGCCAGCAGTTCAAGCGGGGGGGCAACGGAGACCCAGTACTTC. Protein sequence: CASSSSGGATETQYF.

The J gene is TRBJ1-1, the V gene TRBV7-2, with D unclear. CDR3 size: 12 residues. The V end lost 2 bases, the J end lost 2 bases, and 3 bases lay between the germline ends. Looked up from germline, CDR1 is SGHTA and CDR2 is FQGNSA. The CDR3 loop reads CASSLTNTEAFF. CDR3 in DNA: TGTGCCAGCAGCTTAACCAACACTGAAGCTTTCTTT.

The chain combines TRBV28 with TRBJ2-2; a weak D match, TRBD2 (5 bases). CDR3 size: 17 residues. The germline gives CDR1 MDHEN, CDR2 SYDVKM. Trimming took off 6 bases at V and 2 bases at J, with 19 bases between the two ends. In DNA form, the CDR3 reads TGTGCCAGCAGCCGCGCCCCAGAGGGTGGAAACACCGGGGAGCTGTTTTTT. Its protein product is CASSRAPEGGNTGELFF.

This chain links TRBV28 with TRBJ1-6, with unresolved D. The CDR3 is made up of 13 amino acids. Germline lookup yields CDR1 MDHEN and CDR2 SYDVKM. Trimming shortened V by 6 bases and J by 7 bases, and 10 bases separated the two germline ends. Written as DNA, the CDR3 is TGTGCCAGCAGGGAGAGGGAGAATTCACCCCTCCACTTT. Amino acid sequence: CASRERENSPLHF.

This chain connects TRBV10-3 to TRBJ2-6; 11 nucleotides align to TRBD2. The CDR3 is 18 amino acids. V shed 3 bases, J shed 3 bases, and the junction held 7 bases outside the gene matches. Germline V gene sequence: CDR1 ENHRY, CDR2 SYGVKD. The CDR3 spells CAISDRGSGGVGANVLTF. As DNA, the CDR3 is TGTGCCATCAGTGACCGGGGTAGCGGGGGGGTTGGGGCCAACGTCCTGACTTTC.

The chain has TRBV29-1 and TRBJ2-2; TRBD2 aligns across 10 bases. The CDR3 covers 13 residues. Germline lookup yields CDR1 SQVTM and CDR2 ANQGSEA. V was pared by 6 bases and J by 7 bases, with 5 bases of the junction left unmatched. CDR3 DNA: TGCAGCGTCAGCGGGGGGGCCCACGGGGAGCTGTTTTTT. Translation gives CSVSGGAHGELFF.

CDR3 amino acids: CASSVEPGLADFSYEQYF. For the CDR3, the DNA is TGCGCCAGCAGCGTAGAACCGGGACTAGCGGACTTCTCCTACGAGCAGTACTTC. The chain links TRBV5-1 to TRBJ2-7, with 11 bases lining up with TRBD2. The CDR3 has 18 residues. CDR1 and CDR2 from the germline V gene are SGHRS and YFSETQ. V trimming: 4 bases; J trimming: 0 bases; junction bases outside the gene matches: 12.

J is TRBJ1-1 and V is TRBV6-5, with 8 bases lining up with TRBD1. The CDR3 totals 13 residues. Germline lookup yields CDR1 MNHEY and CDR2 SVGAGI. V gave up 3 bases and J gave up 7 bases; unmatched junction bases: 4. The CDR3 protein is CASSYRQGFEAFF. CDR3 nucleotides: TGTGCCAGCAGTTATCGACAGGGGTTTGAAGCTTTCTTT.

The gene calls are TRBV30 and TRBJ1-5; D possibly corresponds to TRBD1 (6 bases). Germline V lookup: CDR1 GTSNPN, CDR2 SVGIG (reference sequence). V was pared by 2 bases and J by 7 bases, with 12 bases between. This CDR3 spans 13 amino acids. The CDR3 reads CAWSPGEGQPQHF. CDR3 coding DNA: TGTGCCTGGAGTCCAGGGGAGGGCCAGCCCCAGCATTTT.

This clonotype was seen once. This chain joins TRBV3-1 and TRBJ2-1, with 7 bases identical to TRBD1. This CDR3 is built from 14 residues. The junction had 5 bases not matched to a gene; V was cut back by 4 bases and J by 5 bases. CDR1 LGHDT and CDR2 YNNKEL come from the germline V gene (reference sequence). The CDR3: CASSPGQRHNEQFF. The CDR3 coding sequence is TGTGCCAGCAGCCCGGGACAGAGACACAATGAGCAGTTCTTC.

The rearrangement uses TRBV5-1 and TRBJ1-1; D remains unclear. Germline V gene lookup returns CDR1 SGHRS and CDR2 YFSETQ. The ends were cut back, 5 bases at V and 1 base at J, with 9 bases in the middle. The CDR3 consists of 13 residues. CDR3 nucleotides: TGCGCCAGCAGGGAAAATCCGAACACTGAAGCTTTCTTT. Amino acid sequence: CASRENPNTEAFF.

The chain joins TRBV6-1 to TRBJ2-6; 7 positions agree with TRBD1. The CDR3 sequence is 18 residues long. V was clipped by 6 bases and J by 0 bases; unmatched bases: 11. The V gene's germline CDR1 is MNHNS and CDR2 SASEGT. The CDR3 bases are TGTGCCAGCAGCCTAGACAGGGTCAGGTCCTCTGGGGCCAACGTCCTGACTTTC. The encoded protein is CASSLDRVRSSGANVLTF.